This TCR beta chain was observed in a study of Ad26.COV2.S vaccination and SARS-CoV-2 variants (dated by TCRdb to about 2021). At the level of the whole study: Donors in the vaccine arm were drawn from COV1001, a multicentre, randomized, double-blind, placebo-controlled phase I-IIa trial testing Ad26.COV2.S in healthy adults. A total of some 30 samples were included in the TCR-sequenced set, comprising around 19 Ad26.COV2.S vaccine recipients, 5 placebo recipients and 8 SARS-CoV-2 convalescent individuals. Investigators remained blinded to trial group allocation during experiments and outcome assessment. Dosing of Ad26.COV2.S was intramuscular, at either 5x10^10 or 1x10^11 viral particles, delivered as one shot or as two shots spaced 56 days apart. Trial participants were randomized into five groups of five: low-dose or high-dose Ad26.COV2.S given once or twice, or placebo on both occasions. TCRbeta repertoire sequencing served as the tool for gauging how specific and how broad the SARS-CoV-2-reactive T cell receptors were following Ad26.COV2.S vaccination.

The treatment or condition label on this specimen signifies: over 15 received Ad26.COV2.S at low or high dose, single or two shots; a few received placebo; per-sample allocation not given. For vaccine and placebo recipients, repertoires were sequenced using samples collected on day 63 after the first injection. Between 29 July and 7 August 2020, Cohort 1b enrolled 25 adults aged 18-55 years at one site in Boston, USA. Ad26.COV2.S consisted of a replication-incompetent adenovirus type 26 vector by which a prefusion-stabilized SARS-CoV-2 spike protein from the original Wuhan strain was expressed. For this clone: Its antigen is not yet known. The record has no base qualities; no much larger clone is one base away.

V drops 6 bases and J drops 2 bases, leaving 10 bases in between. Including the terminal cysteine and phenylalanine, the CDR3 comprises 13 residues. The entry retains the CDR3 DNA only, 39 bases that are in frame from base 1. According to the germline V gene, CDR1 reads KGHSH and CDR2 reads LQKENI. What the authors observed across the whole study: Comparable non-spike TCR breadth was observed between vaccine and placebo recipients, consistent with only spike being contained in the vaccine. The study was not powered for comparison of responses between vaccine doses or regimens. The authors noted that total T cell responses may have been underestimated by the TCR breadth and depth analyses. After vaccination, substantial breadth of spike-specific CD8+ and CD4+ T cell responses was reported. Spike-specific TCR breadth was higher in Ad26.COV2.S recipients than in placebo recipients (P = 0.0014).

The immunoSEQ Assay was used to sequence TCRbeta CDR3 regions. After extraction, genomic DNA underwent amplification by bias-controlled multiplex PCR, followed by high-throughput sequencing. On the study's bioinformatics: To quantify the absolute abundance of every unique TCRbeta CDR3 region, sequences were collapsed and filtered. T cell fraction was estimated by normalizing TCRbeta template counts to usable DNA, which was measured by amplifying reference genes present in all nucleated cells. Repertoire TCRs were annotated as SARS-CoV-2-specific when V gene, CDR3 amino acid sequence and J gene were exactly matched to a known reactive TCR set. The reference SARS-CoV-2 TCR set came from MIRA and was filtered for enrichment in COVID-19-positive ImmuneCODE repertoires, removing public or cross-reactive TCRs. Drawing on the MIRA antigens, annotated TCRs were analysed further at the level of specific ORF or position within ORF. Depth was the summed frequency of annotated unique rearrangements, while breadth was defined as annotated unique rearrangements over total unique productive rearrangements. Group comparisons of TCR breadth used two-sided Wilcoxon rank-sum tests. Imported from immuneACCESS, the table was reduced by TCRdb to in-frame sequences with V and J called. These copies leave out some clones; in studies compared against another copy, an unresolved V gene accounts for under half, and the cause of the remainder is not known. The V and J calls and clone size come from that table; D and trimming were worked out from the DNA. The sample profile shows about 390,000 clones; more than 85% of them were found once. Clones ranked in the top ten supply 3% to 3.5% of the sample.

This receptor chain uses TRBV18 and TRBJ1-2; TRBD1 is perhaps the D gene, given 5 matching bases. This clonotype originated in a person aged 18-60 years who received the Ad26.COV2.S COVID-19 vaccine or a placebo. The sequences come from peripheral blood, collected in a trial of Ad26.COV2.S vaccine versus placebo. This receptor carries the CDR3 CASSAGWNYGYTF. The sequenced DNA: TGTGCCAGCTCGGCAGGGTGGAACTATGGCTACACCTTC.